This T cell receptor beta chain originates from a study of shared clonotypes between healthy human individuals. Clones were read by immunoSEQ multiplex PCR, and TCRdb kept only the in-frame ones, dropping some. Here the sample spans 1 million to 1.3 million clones, approximately 78% being singletons. The CDR3 is 15 amino acids. J lost 4 bases, V lost 5 bases, and 8 bases had no gene match. Per the germline V gene, CDR1 is SEHNR and CDR2 is FQNEAQ (reference sequence). The origin of this receptor is a man younger than 35 in good health. Some clones in this sample may be carry-over from other donors' samples. Sequenced material: memory CD4+ T cells from PBMCs. Regarding subset: CD45RA-negative fraction. The chain is built from TRBV7-9 and TRBJ1-1, with 9 bases that match TRBD1. CDR3 DNA: TGTGCCAGCAGCCCGGGACAGGGTTGGAGCACTGAAGCTTTCTTT. Translation gives CASSPGQGWSTEAFF.